This section outlines one T cell receptor beta chain sequence together with its context. Researchers used genomic DNA as the template to profile TCR beta VDJ and CDR3. TCRdb fed the reads into MiXCR, producing one record per CDR3 protein. Among roughly 180,000 distinct CDR3 sequences listed, about 60% were seen once. The CDR3 covers 11 residues. Deletions cut 5 bases from V and 10 bases from J, with 12 bases between. From germline, CDR1 is SEHNR and CDR2 FQNEAQ (reference sequence). Whoever was chosen for sequencing had shown CD8+CD57+ cell expansion by flow cytometry. This record belongs to a study of CD8+CD57+ T cells in acquired aplastic anemia.

The receptor was isolated from a human donor with aplastic anemia. Sequenced input: sorted CD4+, CD8+, or CD8+CD57+ T cells (not recorded which) from PBMCs. This chain uses TRBV7-9 with TRBJ2-7; unclear D gene. The CDR3 region is CASSLITFQYF. CDR3 in DNA: TGTGCCAGCAGCCTAATAACGTTTCAGTACTTC.